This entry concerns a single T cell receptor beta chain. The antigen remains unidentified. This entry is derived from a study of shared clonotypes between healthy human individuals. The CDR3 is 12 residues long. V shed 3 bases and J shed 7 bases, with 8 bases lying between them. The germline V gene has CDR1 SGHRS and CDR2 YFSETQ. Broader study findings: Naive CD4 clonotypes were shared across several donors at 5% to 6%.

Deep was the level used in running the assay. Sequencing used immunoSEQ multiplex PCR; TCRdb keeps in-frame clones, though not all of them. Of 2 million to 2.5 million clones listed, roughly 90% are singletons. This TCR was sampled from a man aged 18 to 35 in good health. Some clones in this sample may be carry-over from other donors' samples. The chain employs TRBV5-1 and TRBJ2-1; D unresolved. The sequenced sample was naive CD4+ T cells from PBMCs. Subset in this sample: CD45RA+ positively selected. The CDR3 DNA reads TGCGCCAGCAGCTATCAGCAGAATGAGCAGTTCTTC. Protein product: CASSYQQNEQFF. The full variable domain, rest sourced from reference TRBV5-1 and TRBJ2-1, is KAGVTQTPRYLIKTRGQQVTLSCSPISGHRSVSWYQQTPGQGLQFLFEYFSETQRNKGNFPGRFSGRQFSNSRSEMNVSTLELGDSALYLCASSYQQNEQFFGPGTRLTVL.